The table lists the clone carrying this T cell receptor (beta chain) with many counts. As yet, its antigen is unknown. CVID and control samples used equivalent genomic DNA input. Only in-frame clones appear in the TCRdb table, and some are missing; sequencing was by immunoSEQ multiplex PCR. This sample includes about 35,000 clones with no singletons; its ten biggest clones take up approximately 3.6%. The data are from a study of T cell clonality in common variable immunodeficiency. General study findings and limits: CVID patient heterogeneity limited repertoire-clinical complication correlations.

The source material was peripheral blood mononuclear cells. The receptor's source is a person aged 18 to 75 in good health.

Incomplete CDR3 DNA: TGTGCCAGCAGCTCCGTTTGGGGACAGGGGGCAGGGGAGACC. It yields the protein CASSSVWGQGAGET. The entire CDR3 sequence reads CASSSVWGQGAGETQYF. This chain uses TRBV7-3 with TRBJ2-5; 12 bases line up with TRBD1. The CDR3 end falls 3 residues outside the read, so it is completed with the germline J gene. Germline-derived CDR1 and CDR2 are SGHTA and FQGTGA. The V segment lost 4 bases and the J segment 5 bases; nucleotides outside the gene matches: 11. This CDR3 contains 17 residues. Combining the CDR3 with reference TRBV7-3 and TRBJ2-5 gives the whole variable domain GAGVSQTPSNKVTEKGKYVELRCDPISGHTALYWYRQSLGQGPEFLIYFQGTGAADDSGLPNDRFFAVRPEGSVSTLKIQRTERGDSAVYLCASSSVWGQGAGETQYFGPGTRLLVL.